This T cell receptor (beta chain) appears in the sequencing data of a study of shared clonotypes between healthy human individuals. Study-level results: Donor clonotype sharing was expected to depend on sequencing depth.

Only Caucasian adults living in Nashville, Tennessee served as donors. Repertoires were generated with immunoSEQ multiplex PCR, while TCRdb's copy carries only in-frame clones and drops some. The table records roughly 1.5 million clones, 95% to 99% of them present only once. Trimming shortened V by 5 bases and J by 3 bases, and 16 bases separated the two germline ends. CDR3 length equals 15 residues. CDR1 and CDR2 (germline): MNHEY, SMNVEV (reference sequence). As regards this clone: Its antigen is not identified.

V usage is TRBV27 and J usage is TRBJ1-2, with a possible D match to TRBD1 (5 bases). This TCR was sampled from a man younger than 45 in good health. The sample taken for sequencing was naive CD4+ T cells sorted from blood. Subset given: CD45RA+ positively selected. CDR3 DNA: TGTGCCAGCAGTCTTAGGGGACGTTTCGACTATGGCTACACCTTC. Protein sequence: CASSLRGRFDYGYTF.